Listed here is a single T cell receptor beta chain. This specimen belongs to a study of cytomegalovirus exposure and HLA in healthy donors. V lost 2 bases, J lost 9 bases, and 6 bases stayed unmatched. The CDR3 length is 14 residues. The germline CDR1 and CDR2 sequences are LGHNA and YNFKEQ. Primers for the PCR totalled 60 Vbeta and 13 Jbeta. Method: immunoSEQ multiplex PCR; TCRdb's copy keeps in-frame clones and lacks some. Of around 200,000 clones listed, 82% are singletons. Sequenced material: PBMCs. The TCR originated in a woman aged 40-49 years in good health and CMV-seronegative. The rearrangement joins TRBV4-2 to TRBJ2-1; 8 nucleotides agree with TRBD2. The CDR3 loop is CASSQRAGVVEQFF. The CDR3 nucleotides are TGTGCCAGCAGCCAAAGAGCGGGAGTGGTTGAGCAGTTCTTC.